This is a list of T cell receptor beta chains from one sample in a study of T cells and Merkel cell carcinoma outcomes. Profiled with immunoSEQ multiplex PCR; TCRdb holds only in-frame clones, not every one. Here the sample spans roughly 11,000 clones, about 95% being singletons. Sequencing was done on a sample of tumor tissue from Merkel cell carcinoma. These TCRs come from a human donor with Merkel cell carcinoma. Each CDR3 is given with its conserved first and last residue. The order of the fields is clone size, V gene, CDR3 protein. Size is stated for part of the rows, as once, few or many counts, or as a class when the clone is expanded.

clone size: few
V gene: TRBV2
CDR3 protein: CTSSKYGLRNTEAFF

clone size: .
V gene: TRBV4-3
CDR3 protein: CASSQGESTDTQYF

clone size: .
V gene: TRBV30
CDR3 protein: CAWSSQGNTEAFF

clone size: .
V gene: TRBV7-2
CDR3 protein: CASSQQKGSEAFF

clone size: .
V gene: TRBV30
CDR3 protein: CAWSTSKGETQYF

clone size: .
V gene: TRBV29-1
CDR3 protein: CSVWTGGYNEQFF

clone size: .
V gene: TRBV10-3
CDR3 protein: CAISVRQSEAFF

clone size: .
V gene: TRBV5-1
CDR3 protein: CASSSGLAQIGSYEQYF

clone size: .
V gene: TRBV7-9
CDR3 protein: CASSPTPRPEKLFF

clone size: .
V gene: TRBV28
CDR3 protein: CASSFPSENPIQYF

clone size: .
V gene: TRBV9
CDR3 protein: CASSVDKPQHF

clone size: .
V gene: TRBV5-6
CDR3 protein: CASSDGPINEKLFF